Following are 15 T cell receptor beta chains from one sample sequenced in a study. TCRdb called the 5' RACE reads again in MiXCR, with one record for every CDR3 protein. The sample carries about 32,000 distinct CDR3 sequences, 24% recorded once. Sequenced input: memory CD4+ T cells sorted from blood. The subset was: memory CD4+ T cells, CD4+CD45RO+CD25-. These receptors were obtained from a female donor with breast cancer.

This clonotype was observed many times. J is TRBJ1-5 and V is TRBV7-9, with D possibly TRBD1 on 5 matching bases. The V gene's germline CDR1 is SEHNR and CDR2 FQNEAQ (reference sequence). The CDR3 consists of 14 residues. The V gene lost 0 bases and the J gene lost 9 bases, with 12 bases spanning the gap. CDR3 region: CASSLAQGYGPQHF. The CDR3, as DNA: TGTGCCAGCAGCTTAGCGCAGGGTTATGGGCCCCAGCATTTT.

On this clonotype itself: One end of the junction is discordant with germline, which a read error may explain. The genes are TRBV5-1 and TRBJ1-2; D gene unclear. CDR1 is SGHRS, CDR2 YFSETQ, per germline. The CDR3 loop spans 15 amino acids. CDR3 in DNA: TGCGCCAGCAGTTATAACCAGGACTGGCCGGGAGGCTACGCCTTC. It is translated as CASSYNQDWPGGYAF.

This clonotype was counted at least ten times. The V gene is TRBV27, the J gene TRBJ2-7, with 7 bases that match TRBD2. Germline V gives CDR1 MNHEY, CDR2 SMNVEV (reference sequence). Unmatched junction bases numbered 9, after V lost 3 bases and J lost 7 bases. The CDR3 contains 14 residues. As DNA, the CDR3 is TGTGCCAGCAGTTTGGGCAGCCCCGGGAGGGAGCAGTACTTC. Translation: CASSLGSPGREQYF.

This clonotype was recorded a few times. V usage is TRBV5-4 and J usage is TRBJ2-3; D may be TRBD1 (6 bases). The CDR3 totals 15 residues. The ends were cut back, 4 bases at V and 0 bases at J, with 12 bases in the middle. From germline, CDR1 is SGHNT and CDR2 YYREEE (reference sequence). CDR3 protein: CASSEVGASTDTQYF. CDR3 in DNA: TGTGCCAGCAGCGAGGTGGGGGCGAGCACAGATACGCAGTATTTT.

The chain joins TRBV7-2 to TRBJ2-1; the match to TRBD1 covers 10 bases. CDR1 is SGHTA, CDR2 FQGNSA, per germline. This CDR3 spans 18 amino acids. The V and J ends lost 3 bases and 2 bases, in that order; junction bases with no gene match: 10. CDR3 DNA: TGTGCCAGCAGCTTCCCGGGACAGGGGTTCTCGCCCTACAATGAGCAGTTCTTC. Translation gives CASSFPGQGFSPYNEQFF.

The table lists this clonotype with a few counts. This chain joins TRBV5-4 and TRBJ1-2; tentative D call: TRBD1 (5 bases). This CDR3 is built from 14 residues. Trimming removed 4 bases at V and 7 bases at J, with 17 bases between. Germline assignment: CDR1 SGHNT and CDR2 YYREEE (reference sequence). CDR3 nucleotide sequence: TGTGCCAGCAGCCTTGCGGATCAGGGACCTGGCTACACCTTC. Translation gives CASSLADQGPGYTF.

This clonotype came up a few times. The rearrangement joins TRBV20-1 to TRBJ2-2, with TRBD2 as a possible D gene (6 bases). V dropped 1 base and J dropped 6 bases, with 9 bases sitting between them. The CDR3 has 13 residues. CDR1 DFQATT and CDR2 SNEGSKA come from the germline V gene (reference sequence). The CDR3 region is CSARGRESGELFF. In nucleotides, the CDR3 is TGCAGTGCTAGAGGTCGGGAGTCCGGGGAGCTGTTTTTT.

The chain is built from TRBV2 and TRBJ2-5, with D maybe TRBD1 (6 bases). The CDR3 consists of 15 residues. CDR1 is SNHLY, CDR2 FYNNEI, per germline. V was cut by 7 bases and J by 1 base, with 16 bases left in between. This CDR3 reads CASMGAGRTQETQYF. The CDR3 nucleotides read TGTGCCAGCATGGGGGCGGGCAGAACCCAAGAGACCCAGTACTTC.

The chain joins TRBV12-3 or TRBV12-4 to TRBJ1-2; TRBD1 is a possible D gene (5 bases). The length of the CDR3 is 12 residues. V lost 2 bases, J lost 13 bases, and 14 bases lay in between. CDR3 residues: CASSLTGLFSTF. CDR3 DNA: TGTGCCAGCAGTTTAACAGGACTTTTTAGCACCTTC.

The DNA of the CDR3 is TGCAGTGCTAGAAACTGGGACTATGGCTACACCTTC. This codes for CSARNWDYGYTF. The chain couples TRBV20-1 to TRBJ1-2; D is uncertain. This CDR3 comprises 12 residues. The germline V and J ends were trimmed by 2 bases and 3 bases, with 7 bases remaining between them. Germline V gives CDR1 DFQATT, CDR2 SNEGSKA (reference sequence).

The chain links TRBV4-1 to TRBJ2-2, with D unresolved. Germline CDR1 and CDR2: MGHRA and YSYEKL. V was trimmed by 4 bases and J by 5 bases, leaving 14 bases between them. The CDR3 totals 15 residues. The CDR3 DNA reads as TGCGCCAGCAGCCTTCGGACCGCGTTGACCGGGGAGCTGTTTTTT. Translating it yields CASSLRTALTGELFF.

This clonotype occurred many times. The chain carries TRBV27 and TRBJ2-7; the D gene is possibly TRBD1 (7 bases). CDR3 length equals 14 residues. Germline V gives CDR1 MNHEY, CDR2 SMNVEV (reference sequence). V lost 4 bases and J 5 bases, leaving 15 bases between the germline ends. CDR3 sequence: CASSYGRGADEQYF. The CDR3 DNA sequence: TGTGCCAGCAGTTATGGCAGGGGGGCTGACGAGCAGTACTTC.

As for this clonotype: A much more abundant neighbour one base away suggests this may be a read error. The chain recombines TRBV6-6 with TRBJ2-1; no clear D. V was trimmed by 7 bases and J by 3 bases, leaving 10 bases between them. Germline V gene data show CDR1 as MNHNY and CDR2 as SVGAGI (reference sequence). The CDR3 is 13 amino acids. The CDR3 spells CASIRADYNEQFF. Written as DNA, the CDR3 is TGTGCCAGCATAAGGGCGGACTACAATGAGCAGTTCTTC.

The chain recombines TRBV5-1 with TRBJ2-7; no firm D call. The CDR3 sequence is 14 residues long. Trimming pared 1 base from V and 2 bases from J, leaving 10 bases between. The germline V gene has CDR1 SGHRS and CDR2 YFSETQ. The CDR3 DNA sequence: TGCGCCAGCAGCTTGTCGGGTTCCGCCTACGAGCAGTACTTC. It translates to CASSLSGSAYEQYF. The complete variable domain, with remaining parts taken from reference TRBV5-1 and TRBJ2-7, reads KAGVTQTPRYLIKTRGQQVTLSCSPISGHRSVSWYQQTPGQGLQFLFEYFSETQRNKGNFPGRFSGRQFSNSRSEMNVSTLELGDSALYLCASSLSGSAYEQYFGPGTRLTVT.

J is TRBJ2-1 and V is TRBV14, with 10 bases aligning to TRBD1. Germline V gene data show CDR1 as SGHDN and CDR2 as FVKESK. J gave up 3 bases and V 3 bases, and 5 bases lay outside the gene matches. The CDR3 contains 16 residues. The chain's CDR3 is CASSHPTGGIYNEQFF. CDR3 in DNA: TGTGCCAGCAGCCACCCGACAGGGGGCATCTACAATGAGCAGTTCTTC.